Following are 4 T cell receptor beta chains from one sample sequenced in a study of beta chain features in type 1 diabetes. TCRB transcripts that were expressed got sequenced, as all of the isolated RNA had been reverse transcribed. Only in-frame clones appear in the TCRdb table, and some are missing; sequencing was by immunoSEQ multiplex PCR. This sample carries 200,000 to 250,000 clones, 9.5% to 13% of them seen once, and the ten largest clones take 1% to 1.5%. The sequenced material came from central memory CD4+ T cells from blood. These TCRs come from a young man in good health.

This clone has more than one count but fewer than ten. The rearrangement joins TRBV7-7 to TRBJ2-2, with D maybe TRBD2 (6 bases). CDR1 is SSHAT, CDR2 FNYEAQ, per germline (reference sequence). V lost 5 bases and J 3 bases, leaving 13 bases between the germline ends. The length of the CDR3 is 15 residues. The CDR3 reads CASSPGLTDTGELFF. CDR3 coding DNA: TGTGCCAGCAGCCCGGGACTCACTGACACCGGGGAGCTGTTTTTT.

This clone was detected only a few times. The J gene is TRBJ2-7, the V gene TRBV18; 8 nucleotides align to TRBD2. V was clipped by 3 bases and J by 0 bases; unmatched bases: 7. The CDR3 sequence is 16 residues long. CDR1 KGHSH and CDR2 LQKENI come from the germline V gene. The CDR3 DNA reads TGTGCCAGCTCACCGGATCGGGGGGGCCACTCCTACGAGCAGTACTTC. Translating it yields CASSPDRGGHSYEQYF.

This chain joins TRBV7-9 and TRBJ2-7; no clear D gene. The CDR3 covers 12 residues. Deletions cut 5 bases from V and 5 bases from J, with 10 bases between. Germline CDR1 is SEHNR and CDR2 is FQNEAQ (reference sequence). CDR3 loop: CASSAGSNEQYF. The DNA of the CDR3 is TGTGCCAGCAGCGCCGGTTCGAACGAGCAGTACTTC. The whole variable domain, remainder taken from reference TRBV7-9 and TRBJ2-7, is DTGVSQNPRHKITKRGQNVTFRCDPISEHNRLYWYRQTLGQGPEFLTYFQNEAQLEKSRLLSDRFSAERPKGSFSTLEIQRTEQGDSAMYLCASSAGSNEQYFGPGTRLTVT.

This clone was seen more than once but under ten times. The rearrangement uses TRBV2 and TRBJ1-3; D gene uncertain. Germline CDR1 and CDR2: SNHLY and FYNNEI. The CDR3 contains 13 residues. Deletions cut 5 bases from V and 0 bases from J, with 5 bases between. The chain's CDR3 is CASSTNSGNTIYF. The DNA of the CDR3 is TGTGCCAGCAGTACTAACTCTGGAAACACCATATATTTT.